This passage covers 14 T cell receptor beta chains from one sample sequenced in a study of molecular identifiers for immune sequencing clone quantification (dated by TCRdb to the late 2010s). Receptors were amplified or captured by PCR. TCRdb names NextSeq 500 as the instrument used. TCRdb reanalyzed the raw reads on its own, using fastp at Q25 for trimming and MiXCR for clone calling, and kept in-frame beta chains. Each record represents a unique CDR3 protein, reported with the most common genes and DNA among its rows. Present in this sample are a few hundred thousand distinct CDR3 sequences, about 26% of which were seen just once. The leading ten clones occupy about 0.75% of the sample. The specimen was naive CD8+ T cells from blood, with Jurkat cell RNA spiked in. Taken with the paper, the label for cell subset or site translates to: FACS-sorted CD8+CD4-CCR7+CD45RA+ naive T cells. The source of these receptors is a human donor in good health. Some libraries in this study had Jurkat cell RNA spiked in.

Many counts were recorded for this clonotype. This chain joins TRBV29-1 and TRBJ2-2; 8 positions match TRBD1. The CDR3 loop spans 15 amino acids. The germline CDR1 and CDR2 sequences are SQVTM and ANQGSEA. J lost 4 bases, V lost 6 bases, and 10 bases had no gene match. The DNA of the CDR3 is TGCAGCGTAAGAACAGGACAGGGTTTCACCGGGGAGCTGTTTTTT. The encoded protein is CSVRTGQGFTGELFF.

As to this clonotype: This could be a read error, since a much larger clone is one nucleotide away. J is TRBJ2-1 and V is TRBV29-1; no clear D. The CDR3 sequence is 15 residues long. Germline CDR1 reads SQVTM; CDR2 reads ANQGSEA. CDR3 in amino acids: CSVEDLDSWYNGQFF. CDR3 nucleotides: TGCAGCGTTGAAGATCTGGATAGCTGGTACAATGGGCAGTTCTTC.

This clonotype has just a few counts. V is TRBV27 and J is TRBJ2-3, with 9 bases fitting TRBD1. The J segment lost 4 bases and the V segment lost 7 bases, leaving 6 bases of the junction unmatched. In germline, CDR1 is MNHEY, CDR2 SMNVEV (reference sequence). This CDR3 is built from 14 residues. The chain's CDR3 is CASNHRGLSDTQYF. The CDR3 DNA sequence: TGTGCCAGCAATCACAGGGGGCTCTCAGATACGCAGTATTTT.

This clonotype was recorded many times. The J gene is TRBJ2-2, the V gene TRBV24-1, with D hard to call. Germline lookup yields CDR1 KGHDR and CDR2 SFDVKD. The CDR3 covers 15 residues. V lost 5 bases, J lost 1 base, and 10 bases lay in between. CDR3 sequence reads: CATSVSRRNTGELFF. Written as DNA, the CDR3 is TGTGCCACCAGTGTTTCACGGAGGAACACCGGGGAGCTGTTTTTT.

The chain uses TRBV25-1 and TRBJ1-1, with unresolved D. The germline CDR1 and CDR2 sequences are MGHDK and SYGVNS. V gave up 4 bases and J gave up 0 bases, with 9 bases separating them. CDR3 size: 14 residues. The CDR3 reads CASSGSVMNTEAFF. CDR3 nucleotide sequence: TGTGCCAGCAGTGGATCAGTGATGAACACTGAAGCTTTCTTT.

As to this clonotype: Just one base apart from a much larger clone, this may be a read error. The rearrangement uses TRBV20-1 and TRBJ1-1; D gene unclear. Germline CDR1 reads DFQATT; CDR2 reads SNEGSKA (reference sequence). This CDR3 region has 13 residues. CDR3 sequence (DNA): TGCAGTGCTACTCGGGCAGTGAACGCTGAAGCTTTCTTT. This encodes CSATRAVNAEAFF.

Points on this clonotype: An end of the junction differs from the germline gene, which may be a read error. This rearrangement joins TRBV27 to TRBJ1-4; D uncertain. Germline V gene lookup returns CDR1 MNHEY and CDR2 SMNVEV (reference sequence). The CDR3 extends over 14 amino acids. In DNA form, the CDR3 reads TGTGCCAGCAGTTTATCGGGGATGTATGAAAGACTGTTTTTT. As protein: CASSLSGMYERLFF.

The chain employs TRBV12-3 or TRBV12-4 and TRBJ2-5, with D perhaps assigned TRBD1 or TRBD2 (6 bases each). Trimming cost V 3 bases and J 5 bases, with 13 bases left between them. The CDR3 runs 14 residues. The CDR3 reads CASSFGGGTETQYF. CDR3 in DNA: TGTGCCAGCAGTTTTGGAGGGGGTACGGAGACCCAGTACTTC.

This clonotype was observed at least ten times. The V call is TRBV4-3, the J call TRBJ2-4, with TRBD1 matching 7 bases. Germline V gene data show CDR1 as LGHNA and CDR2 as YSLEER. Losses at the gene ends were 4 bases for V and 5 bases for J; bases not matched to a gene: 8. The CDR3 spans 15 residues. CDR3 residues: CASSPDRALENIQYF. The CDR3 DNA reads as TGCGCCAGCAGCCCCGACAGGGCCCTTGAAAACATTCAGTACTTC.

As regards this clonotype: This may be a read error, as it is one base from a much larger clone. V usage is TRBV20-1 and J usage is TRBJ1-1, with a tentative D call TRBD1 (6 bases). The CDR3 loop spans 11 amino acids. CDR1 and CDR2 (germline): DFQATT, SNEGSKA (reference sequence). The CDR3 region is CRAGVNTEAFF. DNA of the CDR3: TGCAGGGCAGGGGTGAACACTGAAGCTTTCTTT.

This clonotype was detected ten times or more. CDR3 nucleotide sequence: TGTGCCAGCAGCTTGGGACAGGGGACTAGCACAGATACGCAGTATTTT. It translates to CASSLGQGTSTDTQYF. This chain connects TRBV7-9 to TRBJ2-3; 10 bases are shared with TRBD1. Trimming removed 3 bases from V and 0 bases from J; junction bases left unmatched: 3. CDR3 length equals 16 residues. Germline assignment: CDR1 SEHNR and CDR2 FQNEAQ (reference sequence).

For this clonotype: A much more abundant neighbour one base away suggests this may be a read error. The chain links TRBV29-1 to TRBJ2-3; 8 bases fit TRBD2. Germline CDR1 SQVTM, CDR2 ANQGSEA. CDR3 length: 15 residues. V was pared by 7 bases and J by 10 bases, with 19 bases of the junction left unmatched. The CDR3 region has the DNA TGCAGCGGATCGTACACGGGGGGGGAGTTTGATGCGCAGTATTTT. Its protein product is CSGSYTGGEFDAQYF.

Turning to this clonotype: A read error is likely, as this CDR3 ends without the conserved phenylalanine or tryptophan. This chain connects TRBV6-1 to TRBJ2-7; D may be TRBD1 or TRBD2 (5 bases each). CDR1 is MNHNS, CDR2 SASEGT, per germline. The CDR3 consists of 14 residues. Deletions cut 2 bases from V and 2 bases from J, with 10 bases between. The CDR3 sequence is CASSEYGGPYEQYC. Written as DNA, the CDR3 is TGTGCCAGCAGTGAATATGGGGGTCCCTACGAGCAGTACTGC.

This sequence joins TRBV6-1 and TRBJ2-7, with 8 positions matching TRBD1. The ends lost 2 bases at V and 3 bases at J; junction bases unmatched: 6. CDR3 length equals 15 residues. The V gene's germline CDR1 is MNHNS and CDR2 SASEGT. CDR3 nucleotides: TGTGCCAGCAGTGAATCGGGACAGGACAACTACGAGCAGTACTTC. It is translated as CASSESGQDNYEQYF.